This TCR beta chain was identified in a study of cytomegalovirus exposure and HLA in healthy donors. Across the study: Caucasian-associated ancestry cluster membership applied to about 83% of approximately 400 genotyped donors.

Both 60 Vbeta primers and 13 Jbeta primers went into the PCR. Clones were sequenced by immunoSEQ multiplex PCR, and TCRdb holds only the in-frame ones, with some missing. The data show 100,000 or so clones, with roughly 71% seen just once and approximately 4.4% held by the top ten. Regarding this clone: What it binds is unknown.

Whole-study findings and limits: Cytomegalovirus association was assigned to about 180 TCR beta chains. The study dropped some indistinguishable V segments, TRBV6-2 and TRBV6-3 among them. Rarity characterized most TCR sequences, yet some public TCRs appeared in many donors.

Germline V gives CDR1 SGHNT, CDR2 YYREEE (reference sequence). The CDR3 spans 14 residues. The V gene lost 0 bases and the J gene lost 4 bases, with 5 bases spanning the gap. The sample consisted of PBMCs. This chain uses TRBV5-4 with TRBJ2-6, with no clear D. The receptor was isolated from a woman in her thirties or forties in good health and CMV-seronegative. The CDR3 DNA sequence: TGTGCCAGCAGCTTGGTGGCAGGGGCCAACGTCCTGACTTTC. Encoded protein: CASSLVAGANVLTF. Drawing the rest from reference TRBV5-4 and TRBJ2-6, the complete variable domain is ETGVTQSPTHLIKTRGQQVTLRCSSQSGHNTVSWYQQALGQGPQFIFQYYREEENGRGNFPPRFSGLQFPNYSSELNVNALELDDSALYLCASSLVAGANVLTFGAGSRLTVL.